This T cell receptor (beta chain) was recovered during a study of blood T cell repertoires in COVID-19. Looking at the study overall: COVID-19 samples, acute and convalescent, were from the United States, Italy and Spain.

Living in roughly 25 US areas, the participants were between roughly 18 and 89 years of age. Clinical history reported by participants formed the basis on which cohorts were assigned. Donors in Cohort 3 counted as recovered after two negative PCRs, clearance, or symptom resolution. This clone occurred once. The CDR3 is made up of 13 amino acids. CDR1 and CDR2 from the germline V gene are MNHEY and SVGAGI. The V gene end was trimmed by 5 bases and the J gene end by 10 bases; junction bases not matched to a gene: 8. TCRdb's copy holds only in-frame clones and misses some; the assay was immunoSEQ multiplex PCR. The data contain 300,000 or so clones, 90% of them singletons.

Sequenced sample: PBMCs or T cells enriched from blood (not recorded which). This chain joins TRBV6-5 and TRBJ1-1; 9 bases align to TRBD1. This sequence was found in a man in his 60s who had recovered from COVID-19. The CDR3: CASSPDRGLLAFF. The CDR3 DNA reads TGTGCCAGCAGTCCGGACAGGGGCCTACTAGCTTTCTTT.